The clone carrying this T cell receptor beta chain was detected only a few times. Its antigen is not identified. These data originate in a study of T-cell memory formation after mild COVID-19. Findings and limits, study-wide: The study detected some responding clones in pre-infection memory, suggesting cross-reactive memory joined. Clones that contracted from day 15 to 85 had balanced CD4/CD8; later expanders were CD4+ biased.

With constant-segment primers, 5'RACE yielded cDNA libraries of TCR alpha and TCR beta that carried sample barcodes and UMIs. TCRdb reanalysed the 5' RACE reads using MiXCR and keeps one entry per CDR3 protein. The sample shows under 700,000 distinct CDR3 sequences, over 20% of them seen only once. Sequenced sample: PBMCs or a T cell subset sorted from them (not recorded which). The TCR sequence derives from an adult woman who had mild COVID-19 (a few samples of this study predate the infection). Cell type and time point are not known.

The CDR3 coding sequence is TGTGCCAGCGCCACCCGACAGGGGTACGGTGAGCAGTTCTTC. Translated: CASATRQGYGEQFF. The J gene is TRBJ2-1, the V gene TRBV12-3 or TRBV12-4; TRBD1 matches at 8 bases. V trimming: 8 bases; J trimming: 9 bases; junction bases outside the gene matches: 12. The CDR3 loop spans 14 amino acids.